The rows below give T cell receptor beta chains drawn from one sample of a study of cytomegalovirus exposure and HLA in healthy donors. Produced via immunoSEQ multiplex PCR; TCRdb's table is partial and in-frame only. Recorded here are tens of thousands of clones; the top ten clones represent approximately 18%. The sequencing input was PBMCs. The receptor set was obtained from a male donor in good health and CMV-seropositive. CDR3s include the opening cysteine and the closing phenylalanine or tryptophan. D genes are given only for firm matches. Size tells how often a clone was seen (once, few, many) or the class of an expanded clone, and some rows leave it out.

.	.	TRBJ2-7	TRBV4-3	CASSQGRGDEAYEQYF	TGCGCCAGCAGCCAAGGCAGGGGTGATGAGGCCTACGAGCAGTACTTC
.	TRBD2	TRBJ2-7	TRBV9	CASSPRLASSHEQYF	TGTGCCAGCAGCCCCCGACTAGCGTCTTCCCACGAGCAGTACTTC
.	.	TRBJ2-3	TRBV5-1	CASHAADTQYF	TGCGCCAGCCACGCGGCGGATACGCAGTATTTT
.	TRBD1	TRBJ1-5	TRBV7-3	CASSIGQGMKPQHF	TGTGCCAGCAGCATAGGACAGGGGATGAAGCCCCAGCATTTT
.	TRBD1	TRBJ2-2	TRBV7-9	CARSLRTGGPGELFF	TGTGCCAGATCGCTTCGGACAGGTGGCCCCGGGGAGCTGTTTTTT
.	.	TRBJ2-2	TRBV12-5	CASASIPGSAPGELFF	TGTGCTAGTGCCTCAATCCCGGGATCGGCTCCCGGGGAGCTGTTTTTT
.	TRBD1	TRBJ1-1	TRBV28	CASSLRDSVWTEAFF	TGTGCCAGCAGTTTAAGGGACAGCGTTTGGACTGAAGCTTTCTTT
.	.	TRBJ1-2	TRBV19	CASSIAAAGFYGYTF	TGTGCCAGTAGTATAGCCGCAGCGGGCTTCTATGGCTACACCTTC
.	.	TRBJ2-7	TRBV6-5	CASSYSPGAAEQYF	TGTGCCAGCAGTTACTCGCCTGGGGCAGCTGAGCAGTACTTC
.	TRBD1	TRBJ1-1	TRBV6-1	CASSEMGQGDTEAFF	TGTGCCAGCAGCGAAATGGGACAGGGAGACACTGAAGCTTTCTTT
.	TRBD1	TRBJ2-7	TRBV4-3	CASSQEIAGQGYEQYF	TGCGCCAGCAGCCAAGAAATTGCTGGACAGGGATACGAGCAGTACTTC
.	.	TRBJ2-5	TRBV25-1	CASSEGARETQYF	TGTGCCAGCAGTGAAGGGGCAAGAGAGACCCAGTACTTC
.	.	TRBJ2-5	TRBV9	CASSGKVAGLGTETQYF	TGTGCCAGCAGCGGAAAGGTGGCAGGGCTGGGAACGGAGACCCAGTACTTC
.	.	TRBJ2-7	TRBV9	CASSVGNQGFYEQYF	TGTGCCAGCAGCGTAGGGAACCAGGGGTTCTACGAGCAGTACTTC
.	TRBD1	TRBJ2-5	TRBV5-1	CASSLGQGGENQYF	TGCGCCAGCAGCTTAGGACAGGGAGGTGAGAACCAGTACTTC
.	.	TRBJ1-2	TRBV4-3	CASSQEAGGVSYYGYTF	TGCGCCAGCAGCCAAGAAGCAGGCGGGGTATCTTACTATGGCTACACCTTC
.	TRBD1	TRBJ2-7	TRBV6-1	CASTGQGGYSYEQYF	TGTGCCAGCACAGGACAGGGAGGCTACTCCTACGAGCAGTACTTC
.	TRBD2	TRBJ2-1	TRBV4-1	CASSQDTGLAGENEQFF	TGCGCCAGCAGCCAAGATACCGGCCTAGCGGGAGAAAATGAGCAGTTCTTC
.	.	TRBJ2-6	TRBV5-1	CASSSGSGANVLTF	TGCGCCAGCAGTTCAGGCTCTGGGGCCAACGTCCTGACTTTC
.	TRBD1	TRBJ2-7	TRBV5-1	CASSFGTGDYEQYF	TGCGCCAGCAGCTTCGGGACAGGGGACTACGAGCAGTACTTC
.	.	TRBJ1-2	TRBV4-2	CASSHRDNGYTF	TGTGCCAGCAGCCATCGGGACAATGGCTACACCTTC
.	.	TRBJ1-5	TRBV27	CASSSYDRRNSNQPQHF	TGTGCCAGCAGTTCTTACGACAGACGTAATAGCAATCAGCCCCAGCATTTT
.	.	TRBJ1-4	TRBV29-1	CSVEDTGKLFF	TGCAGCGTTGAAGATACAGGAAAACTGTTTTTT
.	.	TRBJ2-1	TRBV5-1	CASSLAQGYNEQFF	TGCGCCAGCAGCTTGGCACAGGGTTACAATGAGCAGTTCTTC
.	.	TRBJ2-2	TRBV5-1	CASSLDSRAVGAGELFF	TGCGCCAGCAGCTTGGATAGTCGGGCCGTCGGGGCCGGGGAGCTGTTTTTT
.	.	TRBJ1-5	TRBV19	CASSVIPRQPQHF	TGTGCCAGTAGTGTAATTCCCCGTCAGCCCCAGCATTTT
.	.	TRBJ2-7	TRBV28	CASSFSRGDTYEQYF	TGTGCCAGCAGTTTCAGCAGAGGTGATACCTACGAGCAGTACTTC
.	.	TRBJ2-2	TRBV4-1	CASSHGGELTGELFF	TGCGCCAGCAGCCACGGGGGAGAGTTAACCGGGGAGCTGTTTTTT
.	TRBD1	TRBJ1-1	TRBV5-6	CASREQGAGSWTEAFF	TGTGCCAGCAGGGAACAGGGGGCCGGGTCTTGGACTGAAGCTTTCTTT
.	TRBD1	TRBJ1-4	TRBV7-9	CASSLAQTGTNEKLFF	TGTGCCAGCAGCTTAGCGCAGACAGGGACTAATGAAAAACTGTTTTTT
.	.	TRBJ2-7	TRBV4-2	CASSQGRTDSYEQYF	TGTGCCAGCAGCCAAGGGAGGACAGATTCCTACGAGCAGTACTTC
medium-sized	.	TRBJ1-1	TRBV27	CASSPRGSYTEAFF	TGTGCCAGCAGCCCTCGGGGTAGCTACACTGAAGCTTTCTTT
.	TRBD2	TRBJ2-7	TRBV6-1	CASIPAGGPSEQYF	TGTGCCAGCATTCCGGCGGGGGGCCCTTCCGAGCAGTACTTC
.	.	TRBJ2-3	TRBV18	CASSPEADSAGDTQYF	TGTGCCAGCTCACCAGAGGCGGACTCCGCTGGGGATACGCAGTATTTT
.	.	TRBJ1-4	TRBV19	CASSITQGAYEKLFF	TGTGCCAGTAGTATCACACAGGGCGCCTATGAAAAACTGTTTTTT
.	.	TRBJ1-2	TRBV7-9	CASSTGISFGYTF	TGTGCCAGCAGCACAGGGATTTCCTTTGGCTACACCTTC
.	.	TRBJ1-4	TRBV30	CAWSVRGAEKLFF	TGTGCCTGGAGTGTACGGGGGGCCGAAAAACTGTTTTTT
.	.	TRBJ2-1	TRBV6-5	CASSYHGQRFF	TGTGCCAGCAGTTACCACGGACAGCGGTTCTTC
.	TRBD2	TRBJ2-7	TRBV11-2	CASILVTSGSYEQYF	TGTGCCAGCATCCTCGTGACTAGCGGGAGCTACGAGCAGTACTTC